A single sample is the source of the 7 T cell receptor beta chains below, sequenced in a study of vaccination effects on CD4 cells after COVID-19. These receptors lack a known antigen. Upon completion of about 10 days in culture, CD4+ T cells were isolated. Method: immunoSEQ multiplex PCR; TCRdb's copy keeps in-frame clones and lacks some. The data show around 27,000 clones, about 60% seen once. Material: CD4+ T cells from PBMCs cultured without peptide, obtained before COVID-19 vaccination. Every receptor here comes from a human donor who received a COVID-19 vaccine.

The chain has TRBV7-9 and TRBJ2-5, with D perhaps being TRBD1 or TRBD2 (5 bases each). The V gene lost 0 bases and the J gene lost 5 bases, with 10 bases spanning the gap. Germline V gene sequence: CDR1 SEHNR, CDR2 FQNEAQ (reference sequence). This CDR3 comprises 14 residues. CDR3 coding DNA: TGTGCCAGCAGCTTAGCCGGGGCCTGGGAGACCCAGTACTTC. Translation: CASSLAGAWETQYF. The variable domain in full, with the rest retrieved from reference TRBV7-9 and TRBJ2-5, is DTGVSQNPRHKITKRGQNVTFRCDPISEHNRLYWYRQTLGQGPEFLTYFQNEAQLEKSRLLSDRFSAERPKGSFSTLEIQRTEQGDSAMYLCASSLAGAWETQYFGPGTRLLVL.

V usage is TRBV27 and J usage is TRBJ1-6, with D perhaps matching TRBD1 (6 bases). With 3 bases removed from V and 6 bases from J, the gap between germline ends came to 15 bases. Germline CDR1 MNHEY, CDR2 SMNVEV (reference sequence). The CDR3 loop spans 16 amino acids. In DNA, the CDR3 is TGTGCCAGCAGTTTCTTGGGGGGGCGAAGTAATTCACCCCTCCACTTT. Protein product: CASSFLGGRSNSPLHF.

The chain combines TRBV19 with TRBJ1-1; no firm D call. This CDR3 contains 14 residues. The germline V gene has CDR1 LNHDA and CDR2 SQIVND (reference sequence). V lost 1 base and J 1 base, leaving 7 bases between the germline ends. The CDR3 DNA reads TGTGCCAGTAGTATAGTGGTTAGGAACACTGAAGCTTTCTTT. Encoded protein: CASSIVVRNTEAFF.

The chain combines TRBV5-1 with TRBJ1-1; D gene unclear. The CDR3 runs to 12 residues. CDR1 SGHRS and CDR2 YFSETQ come from the germline V gene. Trimming left V 2 bases short and J 3 bases short, with 5 bases between. CDR3 protein: CASSFVDTEAFF. CDR3 DNA: TGCGCCAGCAGCTTCGTCGACACTGAAGCTTTCTTT.

The chain couples TRBV6-1 to TRBJ1-1; D is uncertain. The CDR3 has 14 residues. Trimming took 2 bases from V and 6 from J, leaving 13 bases between them. Germline values: CDR1 MNHNS, CDR2 SASEGT. The CDR3 loop is CASSEFKERAEAFF. CDR3 coding DNA: TGTGCCAGCAGTGAATTTAAGGAGCGCGCTGAAGCTTTCTTT.

The chain links TRBV5-1 to TRBJ2-7; D unclear. Trimming shortened V by 0 bases and J by 6 bases, and 16 bases separated the two germline ends. This CDR3 is built from 15 residues. Germline V gene sequence: CDR1 SGHRS, CDR2 YFSETQ. The CDR3 spells CASSLEVAARSEQYF. The CDR3 DNA follows: TGCGCCAGCAGCTTGGAAGTTGCCGCTAGGTCCGAGCAGTACTTC.

V and J are TRBV15 and TRBJ1-2; TRBD1 agrees at 9 bases. After removal of 3 bases from V and 6 bases from J, the junction contained 2 bases not matched to a gene. The germline V gene encodes CDR1 LNHNV and CDR2 YYDKDF (reference sequence). The CDR3 contains 13 residues. The CDR3 nucleotides read TGTGCCACCAGCAGGACAGGGGGAGATGGCTACACCTTC. This codes for CATSRTGGDGYTF.